The T cell receptor (beta chain) described here comes from a study of tissue T cells after allogeneic stem cell transplantation (dated by TCRdb to between 2021 and 2023). Background for the entire study: Grafts from donors were received by all GVHD patients, with four grafts being unmodified and three being CD34-selected to deplete T cells. For tissues with multiple samples, a pathologist reviewed H&E sections and gave sequencing priority to samples with histologically apparent lymphocytes. TCR beta repertoires were profiled across many tissues obtained from research autopsies of patients with and without GVHD, as well as in mouse models of GVHD. The human arm was a prospective observational study without blinding or randomization.

V is cut by 6 bases and J by 7 bases, and the space between the germline ends is 12 bases. Including the terminal cysteine and phenylalanine, the CDR3 comprises 13 residues. Left in the record is the CDR3 DNA by itself, 39 bases read in frame from the first base. CDR1 and CDR2 are read off the germline V gene as KGHDR and SFDVKD. The sample's time point, from its label and the paper: human tissue collected at research (rapid) autopsy. Over a three-year period, about seven adult allo-HCT recipients who had steroid-refractory GVHD were prospectively enrolled in a research-autopsy study. Gastrointestinal GVHD was present in all GVHD patients, each of whom received several lines of GVHD-directed therapy, and 4 or 5 of these patients also had skin involvement. After a median post-mortem interval of about 9.8 hours, the autopsy tissues collected included GI sites spanning esophagus to rectum, along with liver, skin and lymphoid organs including spleen. Each autopsy specimen was cut in two, with one portion flash-frozen in liquid nitrogen and the remainder formalin-fixed, and the outer muscle layers of GI specimens were removed. Genomic DNA was extracted from frozen tissues using the Mag-Bind Blood & Tissue DNA HDQ 96 Kit on a Chemagic 360 or the DNeasy Blood & Tissue Kit. Extracted DNA was further purified with the Genomic DNA Clean & Concentrator-25 kit because of concern about red blood cell contamination.

Concerning this clone itself: Its specific antigen is unknown. Base qualities were left out, and no much larger clone turns up one base away.

Library preparation was by the immunoSEQ multiplex PCR assay. TCRbeta CDR3 sequencing was performed at survey depth by Adaptive Biotechnologies, and CDR3 sequences, V/J genes, productive frequency and template counts were reported. Amplification of TCR beta CDR3 regions was performed from genomic DNA rather than from RNA. Concerning the study's data processing: Jensen-Shannon divergence served to quantify pairwise repertoire overlap between tissues, with 0 meaning identical and 1 meaning complete divergence. Tissues were clustered by single-linkage agglomerative hierarchical clustering of pairwise JSD values, and the clustering results were displayed as dendrograms. GLIPH2 was run on all patient samples with simulation_depth 1000, kmer_min_depth 3, cdr3_length_cutoff 8, keeping groups with more than two unique CDR3s. A standardized tissue-overlap score was generated by extrapolating Jaccard GLIPH-group overlap across patients to a standard repertoire size of 1000 clones. Linear mixed-effect models, with tissue included as a fixed effect and individual included as a random effect, were used to assess associations of diversity with clinical or experimental variables. TCRdb carries this immuneACCESS record with in-frame sequences only. Its versions omit some clonotypes, under half of them owing to an unresolved V gene in the studies checked, with the rest unexplained. That table gives V, J and clone size, and the DNA gave D and trimming. In this sample the table shows some 7,900 clones, 60% to 85% of which occur a single time. The ten largest clonotypes hold about 14% of the sample.

Here is what the overall study found, with its caveats: Within patients, how anatomically similar tissues were was a major factor shaping TCR repertoire composition, regardless of disease or transplant status. In both patients and mice, only a limited portion of the TCR repertoire detected in tissues was captured by blood and spleen T cells. Only a few T cell clones appeared in more than one patient, yet motif-based clustering showed tissue-specific repertoire signatures that were shared between patients. Which tissue TCRs were alloreactive or antigen-specific was not determined in the study, and some of the clones might have been host cells that persisted. The patient cohort was small and varied clinically, and sampling depth was recognized as a limitation.

This receptor was taken from a male patient older than 55 with steroid-refractory graft-versus-host disease after an allogeneic stem cell transplant. Some T cells may derive from the graft donor when a transplant has been performed. The specimen comprised skin, sampled at autopsy. The chain joins TRBV24-1 to TRBJ1-5, with no D gene named confidently. The CDR3 protein sequence reads: CATSSLGFQPQHF. In nucleotide form, the sequence is TGTGCCACCAGTAGTCTCGGTTTCCAGCCCCAGCATTTT.